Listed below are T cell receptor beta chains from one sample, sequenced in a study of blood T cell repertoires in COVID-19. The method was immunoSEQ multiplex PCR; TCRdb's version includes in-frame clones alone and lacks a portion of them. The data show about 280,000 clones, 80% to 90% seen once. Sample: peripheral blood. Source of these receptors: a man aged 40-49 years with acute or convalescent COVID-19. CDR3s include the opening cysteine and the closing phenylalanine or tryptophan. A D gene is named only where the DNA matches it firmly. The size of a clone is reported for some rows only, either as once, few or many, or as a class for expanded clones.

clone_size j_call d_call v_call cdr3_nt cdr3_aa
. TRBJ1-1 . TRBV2 TGTGCCAGCCTTGTAGAGGCCCCAACTGAAGCTTTCTTT CASLVEAPTEAFF
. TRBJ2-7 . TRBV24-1 TGTGCCACCAGTGATTCTGGGGCTAAGTACGAGCAGTACTTC CATSDSGAKYEQYF
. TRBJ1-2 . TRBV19 TGTGCCAGTAGTACAACAGGATACAACTATGGCTACACCTTC CASSTTGYNYGYTF
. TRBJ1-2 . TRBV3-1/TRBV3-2 TGTGCCAGCAGCACCCGGACTCGGAACTATGGCTACACCTTC CASSTRTRNYGYTF
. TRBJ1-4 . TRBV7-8 TGTGCCAGCAGCTTCGGGGGGCTGGAAAAACTGTTTTTT CASSFGGLEKLFF
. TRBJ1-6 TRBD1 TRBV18 TGTGCCAGCTCACCTCCCGGGACAGGGGGGAATTCACCCCTCCACTTT CASSPPGTGGNSPLHF
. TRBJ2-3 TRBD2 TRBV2 TGTGCCAGCATTCGAGCGGGGGCCTACACAGATACGCAGTATTTT CASIRAGAYTDTQYF
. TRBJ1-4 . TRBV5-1 TGCGCCAGCAGCGTGATAGGGAGCGATGAAAAACTGTTTTTT CASSVIGSDEKLFF
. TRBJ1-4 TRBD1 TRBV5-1 TGCGCCAGCAGCCCGACACAGGGGGCGAGGGAAAAACTGTTTTTT CASSPTQGAREKLFF
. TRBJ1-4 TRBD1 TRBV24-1 TGTGCCACCAGTGACTCCGGGACAGGGAATGAAAAACTGTTTTTT CATSDSGTGNEKLFF
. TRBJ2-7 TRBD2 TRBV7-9 TGTGCCAGCAGCTTAGGACTAGCGGGGGGGCACCACGAGCAGTACTTC CASSLGLAGGHHEQYF
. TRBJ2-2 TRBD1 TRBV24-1 TGTGCCACCAGTTCCCCGGGACAGGGTGGAGGCGGGGAGCTGTTTTTT CATSSPGQGGGGELFF
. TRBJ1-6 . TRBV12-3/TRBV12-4 TGTGCCAGCAGTTTGCGGCGGAGGTCACCCCTCCACTTT CASSLRRRSPLHF
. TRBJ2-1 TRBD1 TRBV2 TGTGCCAGCAGTTTCCCGACAGGGTTTCTTTCTGATGAGCAGTTCTTC CASSFPTGFLSDEQFF
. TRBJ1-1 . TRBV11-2 TGTGCCAGCAGCGCCTCCGGGACTGAAGCTTTCTTT CASSASGTEAFF
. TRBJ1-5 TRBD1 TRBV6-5 TGTGCCAGCAGTACGACAGGGGTTAGCAATCAGCCCCAGCATTTT CASSTTGVSNQPQHF
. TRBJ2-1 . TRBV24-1 TGTGCCACCAGTGATCTCAATGAGCAGTTCTTC CATSDLNEQFF
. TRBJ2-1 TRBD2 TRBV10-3 TGTGCCATCAGCCCCCCGATAGCGGGGACCTACAATGAGCAGTTCTTC CAISPPIAGTYNEQFF
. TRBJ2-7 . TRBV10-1 TGCGCCAGCAGTGAACACCTCTACGAGCAGTACTTC CASSEHLYEQYF
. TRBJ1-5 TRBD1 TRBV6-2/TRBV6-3 TGTGCCAGCAGTCCCGACAGGGGCAATCAGCCCCAGCATTTT CASSPDRGNQPQHF
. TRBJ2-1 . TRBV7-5 TGTGTCAGAAGCACACTACCCCGGGACAGGGGGGAGTATGAGCAGTTCTTC CVRSTLPRDRGEYEQFF
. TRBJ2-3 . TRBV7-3 TGTGCCAGCAGCTTACTAGCGATCTCGACAGATACGCAGTATTTT CASSLLAISTDTQYF
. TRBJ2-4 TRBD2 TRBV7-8 TGTGCCAGCAGCTCCACGAGGCTAGCGGGGGCCGGGGAAAACATTCAGTACTTC CASSSTRLAGAGENIQYF
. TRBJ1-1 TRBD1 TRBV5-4 TGTGCCAGCAGAGGACAGGGAAACACTGAAGCTTTCTTT CASRGQGNTEAFF
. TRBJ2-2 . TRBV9 TGTGCCAGCAGATTTTCAGGGAACACCGGGGAGCTGTTTTTT CASRFSGNTGELFF
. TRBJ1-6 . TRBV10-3 TGTGCCATCAGTAGGACAGCTTATAATTCACCCCTCCACTTT CAISRTAYNSPLHF
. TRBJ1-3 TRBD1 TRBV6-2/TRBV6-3 TGTGCCAGCAGTCGAGGACAGGGAGTAAACACCATATATTTT CASSRGQGVNTIYF
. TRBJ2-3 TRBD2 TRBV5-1 TGCGCCAGCAGCCTGACTAGCGGGGGGCCTAGCACAGATACGCAGTATTTT CASSLTSGGPSTDTQYF
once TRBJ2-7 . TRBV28 TGTGCCAGCAGTACTATAGGCGGCAAAGCCGACGAGCAGTACTTC CASSTIGGKADEQYF
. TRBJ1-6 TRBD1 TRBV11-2 TGTGCCAGCAGCTTCAGACAGGGAACTAATTCACCCCTCCACTTT CASSFRQGTNSPLHF
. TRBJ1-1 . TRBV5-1 TGCGCCAGCAGCTTGGGTCAGGGCTTGGCTGAAGCTTTCTTT CASSLGQGLAEAFF
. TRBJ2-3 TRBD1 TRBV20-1 TGCAGTGCTAGTAGGTGGGGCAGGGGGTCCACAGATACGCAGTATTTT CSASRWGRGSTDTQYF
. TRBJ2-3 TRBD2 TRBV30 TGTGCCTCTGCACCCGGGAGCGGGGAAATAGATACGCAGTATTTT CASAPGSGEIDTQYF
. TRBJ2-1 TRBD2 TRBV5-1 TGCGCCAGCAGCCTACAGCTTCCGACTAGCGGGGGTTTGGGTGAGCAGTTCTTC CASSLQLPTSGGLGEQFF
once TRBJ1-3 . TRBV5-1 TGCGCCAGCAGCTTGGCCCTAACAGGGTCTGGAAACACCATATATTTT CASSLALTGSGNTIYF
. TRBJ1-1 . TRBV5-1 TGCGCCAGCAGCTCCCAAGGGGGGAACACTGAAGCTTTCTTT CASSSQGGNTEAFF
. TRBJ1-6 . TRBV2 TGTGCCAGCAGTGAAATGGGAGATCCTTCACCCCTCCACTTT CASSEMGDPSPLHF
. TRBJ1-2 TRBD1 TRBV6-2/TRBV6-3 TGTGCCAGCAGTTACCCCCCCACGACAGGGGGCGGCGGCTACACCTTC CASSYPPTTGGGGYTF
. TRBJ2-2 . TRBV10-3 TGTGCCATCAGTGAGGTGTCAGGGCGTCCCGGGGAGCTGTTTTTT CAISEVSGRPGELFF
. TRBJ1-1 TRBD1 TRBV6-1 TGTGCCAGCAGTGAAGTGGGACAGGGTGTTACTGAAGCTTTCTTT CASSEVGQGVTEAFF
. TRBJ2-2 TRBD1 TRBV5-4 TGTGCCAGCAGGGGACAGGGAAACACCGGGGAGCTGTTTTTT CASRGQGNTGELFF
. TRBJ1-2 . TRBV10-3 TGTGCCATCGCCTTGGGGGCCGGCGGCTACACCTTC CAIALGAGGYTF
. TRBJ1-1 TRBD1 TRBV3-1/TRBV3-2 TGTGCCAGCAGCCCATTACAGGGGGCATTTACTGAAGCTTTCTTT CASSPLQGAFTEAFF
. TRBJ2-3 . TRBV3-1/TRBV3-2 TGTGCCAGCAGCCCAACTCGATCTAGCACAGATACGCAGTATTTT CASSPTRSSTDTQYF
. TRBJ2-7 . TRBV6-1 TGTGCCAGCAGCAGAGGTGCGAGCTACGAGCAGTACTTC CASSRGASYEQYF
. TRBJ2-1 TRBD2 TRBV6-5 TGTGCCAGCAGTCCTCTGAGCGGGGATTACAATGAGCAGTTCTTC CASSPLSGDYNEQFF
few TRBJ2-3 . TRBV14 TGTGCCAGCAGCCAAAGGGACTGGGATACGCAGTATTTT CASSQRDWDTQYF
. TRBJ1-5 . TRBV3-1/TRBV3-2 TGTGCCAGCAGCCTTCGCAGGCAGCCCCAGCATTTT CASSLRRQPQHF
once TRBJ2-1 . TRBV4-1 TGCGCCAGCAGCCAAAGCCGGGACACAGACAATGAGCAGTTCTTC CASSQSRDTDNEQFF
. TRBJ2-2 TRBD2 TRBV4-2 TGTGCCAGCAGCCAAGGAGAGGCCCGGGGGGGTGGCACCGGGGAGCTGTTTTTT CASSQGEARGGGTGELFF
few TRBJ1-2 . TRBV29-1 TGCAGCGTTGAAGACGACAGCACGGTTGGCTACACCTTC CSVEDDSTVGYTF
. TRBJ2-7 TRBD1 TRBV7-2 TGTGCCAGCAGCTCCCTACCGGGACAGGGGGCCTACGAGCAGTACTTC CASSSLPGQGAYEQYF
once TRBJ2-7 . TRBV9 TGTGCCAGCAGCGTAGACCCCGACAGCTACGAGCAGTACTTC CASSVDPDSYEQYF
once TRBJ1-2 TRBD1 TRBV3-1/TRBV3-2 TGTGCCAGCAGCGTACAGGGGGGCTACACCTTC CASSVQGGYTF
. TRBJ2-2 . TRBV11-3 TGTGCCAGCAGCTTACGAGGAGCCGGGGAGCTGTTTTTT CASSLRGAGELFF